Listed below are T cell receptor beta chains from one sample, sequenced in a study of identifying expanded T cells in peripheral blood. Some clones are missing from TCRdb's copy, which holds only in-frame ones; the method was immunoSEQ multiplex PCR. Of about 80,000 clones in the sample, 70% to 90% were seen once. Material for sequencing was blood. These receptor sequences come from a person aged 18-70 years in good health. CDR3s include the opening cysteine and the closing phenylalanine or tryptophan. Fields, in order: D gene, clone size, V gene, J gene, CDR3 DNA, CDR3 protein. The D gene is left open where the match is weak. Not all rows give a size; the values are once, few, many and, for expanded clones, a class.

D: NA
size: NA
V: TRBV6-1
J: TRBJ1-2
DNA: TGTGCCAGCAGAATAGCTAGGGACGCTGGCTACACCTTC
CDR3: CASRIARDAGYTF

D: NA
size: NA
V: TRBV5-1
J: TRBJ2-2
DNA: TGCGCCAGCAGCTTGGTAGGGGCGGCCACCGGGGAGCTGTTTTTT
CDR3: CASSLVGAATGELFF

D: TRBD1
size: NA
V: TRBV5-1
J: TRBJ1-4
DNA: TGCGCCAGTACAGGGGCTACTAATGAAAAACTGTTTTTT
CDR3: CASTGATNEKLFF

D: TRBD2
size: NA
V: TRBV4-2
J: TRBJ2-7
DNA: TGTGCCAGCAGCCAAGAACTAGCGGGAGGGTCCTACGAGCAGTACTTC
CDR3: CASSQELAGGSYEQYF

D: NA
size: NA
V: TRBV19
J: TRBJ1-5
DNA: TGTGCCAGTACCCATCGTGTTAGGGGGGAAGGTCCCCAGCATTTT
CDR3: CASTHRVRGEGPQHF

D: TRBD1
size: NA
V: TRBV5-1
J: TRBJ1-1
DNA: TGCGCCAGCAGCACTCCGGGACAGGGGGAGATTGAAGCTTTCTTT
CDR3: CASSTPGQGEIEAFF

D: TRBD1
size: NA
V: TRBV19
J: TRBJ1-2
DNA: TGTGCCAGTAGGCGACAGGGTTCCCCGGTCTCCTTTGGCTACACCTTC
CDR3: CASRRQGSPVSFGYTF

D: NA
size: once
V: TRBV5-1
J: TRBJ1-2
DNA: TGCGCCAGCAGCTTGGAAATGGATCCTTGGGGCTACACCTTC
CDR3: CASSLEMDPWGYTF

D: NA
size: NA
V: TRBV7-9
J: TRBJ1-2
DNA: TGTGCCAGCAGCTCTTCCTTTGGACGGGGCAGCTATGGCTACACCTTC
CDR3: CASSSSFGRGSYGYTF

D: NA
size: NA
V: TRBV28
J: TRBJ1-5
DNA: TGTGCCAGCAGCAGGACGGTTGTACAGCCCCAGCATTTT
CDR3: CASSRTVVQPQHF

D: NA
size: NA
V: TRBV7-2
J: TRBJ2-3
DNA: TGTGCCAGCAGCTTCACAGATACGCAGTATTTT
CDR3: CASSFTDTQYF

D: NA
size: NA
V: TRBV18
J: TRBJ1-2
DNA: TGTGCCAGCTCACCACAGGGACGGGGGAGGTATGGCTACACCTTC
CDR3: CASSPQGRGRYGYTF

D: TRBD2
size: NA
V: TRBV19
J: TRBJ2-1
DNA: TGTGCCAGTAGATTTGGACTAGCGGCCGGAAAGCAGTTCTTC
CDR3: CASRFGLAAGKQFF

D: NA
size: NA
V: TRBV7-9
J: TRBJ2-3
DNA: TGTGCCAGCAGCTTAAGTGGGTGGGGAACAGATACGCAGTATTTT
CDR3: CASSLSGWGTDTQYF

D: TRBD1
size: NA
V: TRBV6-1
J: TRBJ1-5
DNA: TGTGCCAGCTCCGGGACAGGGTTCAATCAGCCCCAGCATTTT
CDR3: CASSGTGFNQPQHF

D: TRBD2
size: NA
V: TRBV4-2
J: TRBJ2-7
DNA: TGTGCCAGCGGACCTAGCGGGAGGGCCTACGAGCAGTACTTC
CDR3: CASGPSGRAYEQYF

D: NA
size: once
V: TRBV19
J: TRBJ2-1
DNA: TGTGCCAGTAAAACAGGGTACAATGAGCAGTTCTTC
CDR3: CASKTGYNEQFF